This paragraph covers one T cell receptor (beta chain) sequence. Its matching antigen is unknown. These data originate in a study of long-term antiretroviral therapy in people with HIV. Study-wide results and limits: Upon ART, diversity increased but remained lower than transplant donor controls.

Trimming took 7 bases from V and 4 from J, leaving 16 bases between them. There are 14 residues in the CDR3. Germline V gives CDR1 SNHLY, CDR2 FYNNEI. Researchers report immunoSEQ v3.0 was run at survey level. Assay: immunoSEQ multiplex PCR; the TCRdb copy retains only in-frame clones and omits some. Of 20,000 or so clones listed, around 84% are singletons. At minimum, one pre-ART and two post-ART PBMC samples were obtained from each donor. Each specimen consisted of roughly 1-10 million cryopreserved PBMC prior to extraction of DNA. The sequence came from a man aged 18 to 29 with HIV. The source was unsorted PBMCs, collected 0.9 years after starting antiretroviral therapy. V gene TRBV2 combines with J gene TRBJ2-5, with TRBD1 as a possible D gene (5 bases). CDR3 protein: CASMFQGWGETQYF. CDR3 bases: TGTGCCAGCATGTTCCAGGGTTGGGGAGAGACCCAGTACTTC.